A single sample gave rise to the 14 T cell receptor beta chains below, sequenced in a study of T cell clonotyping in hematopoietic cell transplantation (dated by TCRdb to the early 2020s). The protocol used for the library was the immunoSEQ multiplex PCR assay. The immuneACCESS repertoire file appears here via TCRdb, limited to in-frame rearrangements. These files lack a portion of the clones; in checked studies, under half of the deficit traces to unresolved V genes, and the cause of the others is not known. The table for this sample lists 9,500 to 13,000 clones; around 79% of them were counted only once. The top ten hold approximately 7.7% of the sample. In light of the paper, this sample's time point label describes: 30 days after allo-HCT. Sample: PBMCs, taken 30 days after allogeneic stem cell transplant. These receptors all come from a female patient between 40 and 50 years old who had an allogeneic stem cell transplant from a related donor, so T cells may come from the graft donor. Some clones in this sample may be carry-over from other donors' samples.

The chain employs TRBV11-2 and TRBJ2-5; D is uncertain. The CDR3 has 13 residues. Germline CDR1 is SGHAT and CDR2 is FQNNGV. V dropped 2 bases and J dropped 5 bases, with 9 bases sitting between them. CDR3 protein: CASSLWPRETQYF. CDR3 in DNA: TGTGCCAGCAGCTTATGGCCCCGTGAGACCCAGTACTTC.

Only a few counts were recorded for this clone. This sequence joins TRBV9 and TRBJ2-2; D gene ambiguous. V dropped 0 bases and J dropped 3 bases, with 6 bases sitting between them. The CDR3 has 14 residues. Germline V gene data show CDR1 as SGDLS and CDR2 as YYNGEE. The CDR3 spells CASSVDSYTGELFF. The CDR3 DNA sequence: TGTGCCAGCAGCGTAGATAGCTACACCGGGGAGCTGTTTTTT.

This clone was detected only once. Here the CDR3 reads CASSPRGQAPNEQYF. The CDR3 nucleotides read TGTGCCAGCAGCCCCAGGGGACAGGCCCCTAACGAGCAGTACTTC. The chain employs TRBV6-5 and TRBJ2-7; 8 bases line up with TRBD1. The V and J ends lost 6 bases and 5 bases, in that order; junction bases with no gene match: 12. CDR3 length: 15 amino acids. CDR1 and CDR2 (germline): MNHEY, SVGAGI.

In nucleotides, the CDR3 is TGTGCCAGCAGCCAGAATTCAGGCTACGAGCAGTACTTC. Translated, it gives CASSQNSGYEQYF. The chain uses TRBV7-7 and TRBJ2-7; D remains unclear. This CDR3 is built from 13 residues. The germline gives CDR1 SSHAT, CDR2 FNYEAQ (reference sequence). V was pared by 5 bases and J by 3 bases, with 11 bases between.

V gene TRBV7-9 combines with J gene TRBJ1-1, with D uncertain. The CDR3 has 13 residues. Germline CDR1 is SEHNR and CDR2 is FQNEAQ (reference sequence). V was clipped by 5 bases and J by 6 bases, with 13 bases between them. The CDR3 sequence: CASSLLVGAEAFF. CDR3 coding DNA: TGTGCCAGCAGCCTCCTTGTCGGGGCTGAAGCTTTCTTT.

The J gene is TRBJ1-1, the V gene TRBV6-4; TRBD1 might be the D (5 bases). The CDR3 contains 13 residues. The germline V gene has CDR1 MRHNA and CDR2 SNTAGT. Trimming took 0 bases from V and 4 from J, leaving 6 bases between them. The CDR3 loop is CASSDSGVTEAFF. CDR3 nucleotide sequence: TGTGCCAGCAGTGACTCGGGGGTCACTGAAGCTTTCTTT.

This clone came up a few times. The rearrangement uses TRBV5-6 and TRBJ1-3; 7 bases fit TRBD1. CDR3 size: 16 residues. J lost 0 bases, V lost 3 bases, and 6 bases had no gene match. Germline CDR1 reads SGHDT; CDR2 reads YYEEEE. CDR3 in amino acids: CASSWTDRHSGNTIYF. CDR3 nucleotides: TGTGCCAGCAGCTGGACGGACAGGCACTCTGGAAACACCATATATTTT.

This chain connects TRBV4-2 to TRBJ1-6; 7 bases are a match to TRBD1. V shed 3 bases, J shed 5 bases, and the junction held 10 bases outside the gene matches. The CDR3 consists of 17 residues. Germline lookup yields CDR1 LGHNA and CDR2 YNFKEQ. The CDR3 DNA follows: TGTGCCAGCAGCCAGCATTCCCCGGGACAGAATAATTCACCCCTCCACTTT. Residues: CASSQHSPGQNNSPLHF.

The chain employs TRBV30 and TRBJ1-2, with D possibly being TRBD1 (6 bases). Trimming stripped 4 bases from V and 2 bases from J, with 17 bases between. This CDR3 is 15 amino acids long. Germline V lookup: CDR1 GTSNPN, CDR2 SVGIG (reference sequence). The CDR3: CAWITGSILNYGYTF. DNA for the CDR3: TGTGCCTGGATCACAGGGAGTATCCTAAACTATGGCTACACCTTC.

The gene calls are TRBV27 and TRBJ2-7, with TRBD1 matching 8 bases. After removal of 6 bases from V and 3 bases from J, the junction contained 7 bases not matched to a gene. Germline V CDR1 and CDR2: MNHEY, SMNVEV (reference sequence). This CDR3 has 14 amino acids. The CDR3, as DNA: TGTGCCAGCAGGGTCCAGGGGGCAAACTACGAGCAGTACTTC. It encodes CASRVQGANYEQYF.

The CDR3 sequence is CASSPRGISGYTF. The CDR3 DNA follows: TGTGCCAGCAGCCCCCGTGGGATCTCTGGCTACACCTTC. The J gene is TRBJ1-2, the V gene TRBV14; D call uncertain. This CDR3 contains 13 residues. CDR1 is SGHDN, CDR2 FVKESK, per germline. Trimming took off 4 bases at V and 7 bases at J, with 13 bases between the two ends. Supplemented by reference TRBV14 and TRBJ1-2, the full variable domain reads EAGVTQFPSHSVIEKGQTVTLRCDPISGHDNLYWYRRVMGKEIKFLLHFVKESKQDESGMPNNRFLAERTGGTYSTLKVQPAELEDSGVYFCASSPRGISGYTFGSGTRLTVV.

The chain joins TRBV14 to TRBJ2-5, with D perhaps TRBD2 (5 bases). Germline assignment: CDR1 SGHDN and CDR2 FVKESK. The ends were cut back, 3 bases at V and 5 bases at J, with 16 bases in the middle. This CDR3 has 15 residues. CDR3 coding DNA: TGTGCCAGCAGCCAGGACCTCAGAGGCGGGGAGACCCAGTACTTC. Its protein product is CASSQDLRGGETQYF.

This chain links TRBV7-9 with TRBJ2-2; 9 nucleotides agree with TRBD2. The CDR3 consists of 17 residues. Trimming cost V 3 bases and J 7 bases; bases outside gene matches: 12. Germline V CDR1 and CDR2: SEHNR, FQNEAQ (reference sequence). This CDR3 is CASSLPRGRDWFGELFF. For the CDR3, the DNA is TGTGCCAGCAGCTTGCCCCGCGGGAGGGATTGGTTCGGGGAGCTGTTTTTT. Drawing the rest from reference TRBV7-9 and TRBJ2-2, the complete variable domain is DTGVSQNPRHKITKRGQNVTFRCDPISEHNRLYWYRQTLGQGPEFLTYFQNEAQLEKSRLLSDRFSAERPKGSFSTLEIQRTEQGDSAMYLCASSLPRGRDWFGELFFGEGSRLTVL.

V gene TRBV6-5 combines with J gene TRBJ2-1; D is perhaps TRBD1 (6 bases). V was trimmed by 6 bases and J by 3 bases, leaving 12 bases between them. CDR1 and CDR2 from the germline V gene are MNHEY and SVGAGI. The CDR3 has 14 residues. The chain's CDR3 is CASREGQFYNEQFF. The CDR3 nucleotides read TGTGCCAGCAGGGAAGGACAGTTCTACAATGAGCAGTTCTTC.